This T cell receptor (beta chain) was documented in a study of response to subunit inactivated influenza vaccine. Study findings and constraints: Authors suggested seasonal influenza vaccinations each recruit few new T cells.

About this clonotype itself: Antigen: not known.

Germline assignment: CDR1 MGHDK and CDR2 SYGVNS. The CDR3 loop spans 17 amino acids. V shed 2 bases and J 5 bases; nucleotides not matched to a gene: 12. TCRdb fed the RT-PCR reads into MiXCR, producing one record per CDR3 protein. This repertoire shows around 530,000 distinct CDR3 sequences, 10% to 15% found once; its top ten account for 10% to 13%. Specimen: PBMCs from blood, collected on the day of vaccination. The receptor's source is a man between 45 and 60 years old who received an inactivated influenza vaccine. The chain is built from TRBV25-1 and TRBJ2-5; 9 positions agree with TRBD2. The chain's CDR3 is CASSERGISGSYETQYF. For the CDR3, the DNA is TGTGCCAGCAGTGAAAGAGGGATTAGCGGGAGCTATGAGACCCAGTACTTC.